This is a list of T cell receptor beta chains from one sample in a study of blood T cells in healthy people across ages. TCRdb recomputed calls from the 5' RACE reads with MiXCR, one row per CDR3 protein. The table records around 1,000,000 distinct CDR3 sequences, around two fifths of them present only once. Sequenced input: blood. The receptors come from a man aged 18 to 29 in good health. The CDR3 runs from the conserved cysteine through the conserved F or W. Each record gives: D gene, V gene, clone size, J gene, CDR3 protein, CDR3 DNA. D genes are given only for firm matches. Clone sizes are given selectively: once, few, many, or a class where the clone is expanded.

>-|TRBV5-1|few|TRBJ2-5
CASSPTGTEPYF
TGCGCCAGCAGCCCTACAGGGACCGAGCCGTACTTC
>-|TRBV9|few|TRBJ2-1
CASSVTQNEQFF
TGTGCCAGCAGCGTCACGCAGAATGAGCAGTTCTTC
>-|TRBV25-1|-|TRBJ1-1
CASSDPGRNTEAFF
TGTGCCAGCAGTGACCCCGGGCGGAACACTGAAGCTTTCTTT
>-|TRBV7-9|-|TRBJ2-5
CASSTRGQETQNF
TGTGCCAGCAGCACCCGGGGACAAGAGACCCAGAACTTC
>TRBD2|TRBV3-1|-|TRBJ2-3
CASSQVAGGLLGDTRYF
TGTGCCAGCAGCCAAGTAGCGGGGGGGCTGTTGGGAGATACGCGGTATTTT
>TRBD1|TRBV5-1|few|TRBJ2-1
CASSPGQGLLNEQFF
TGCGCCAGCAGCCCTGGACAGGGATTACTGAATGAGCAGTTCTTC
>-|TRBV6-2/TRBV6-3|-|TRBJ1-5
CASSIIQENQPQHF
TGTGCCAGCAGTATAATACAGGAAAATCAGCCCCAGCATTTT
>-|TRBV7-3|-|TRBJ2-7
CASNLTHLYEQYF
TGTGCCAGCAACTTAACTCATCTTTACGAGCAGTACTTC
>-|TRBV7-2|-|TRBJ1-6
CASSLASRTNNSPLHF
TGTGCCAGCAGCTTAGCTTCCAGGACTAATAATTCACCCCTCCACTTT
>TRBD2|TRBV5-1|-|TRBJ2-3
CTSSQGLAGSDTQYF
TGCACCAGCAGCCAGGGACTAGCGGGGTCAGATACGCAGTATTTT
>-|TRBV10-3|-|TRBJ2-1
CAISESNSGDNEQFF
TGTGCCATCAGTGAGTCGAATTCGGGGGACAATGAGCAGTTCTTC
>-|TRBV29-1|many|TRBJ1-1
CSVGPGMNTEAFF
TGCAGCGTTGGTCCAGGGATGAACACTGAAGCTTTCTTT
>-|TRBV19|once|TRBJ2-7
CASSIQYRAVYEQYF
TGTGCCAGTAGTATACAGTATAGGGCGGTCTACGAGCAGTACTTC
>-|TRBV6-2/TRBV6-3|few|TRBJ2-4
CASSKRKGGAIQYF
TGTGCCAGCAGTAAAAGGAAGGGCGGGGCCATTCAGTACTTC
>-|TRBV7-2|once|TRBJ2-4
CASTRQIAKNIQYF
TGTGCCAGTACCAGACAGATAGCCAAAAACATTCAGTACTTC
>-|TRBV14|-|TRBJ1-1
CASSQAGRVNTEAFF
TGTGCCAGCAGCCAGGCAGGACGGGTGAACACTGAAGCTTTCTTT
>-|TRBV28|-|TRBJ1-1
CASSFGIRVGAEAFF
TGTGCCAGCAGTTTCGGAATCAGGGTTGGGGCTGAAGCTTTCTTT
>-|TRBV3-1|many|TRBJ2-3
CASSQGQGGTDTQYF
TGTGCCAGCAGCCAAGGTCAGGGGGGGACAGATACGCAGTATTTT
>TRBD1|TRBV20-1|few|TRBJ1-4
CSARALQGANEKLFF
TGCAGTGCTAGGGCACTACAGGGGGCAAATGAAAAACTGTTTTTT
>-|TRBV2|few|TRBJ2-1
CASSVGGGGFYNEQFF
TGTGCCAGCAGTGTGGGAGGGGGGGGGTTTTACAATGAGCAGTTCTTC
>-|TRBV2|-|TRBJ2-3
CASSTVTADTQYF
TGTGCCAGCAGTACGGTTACGGCAGATACGCAGTATTTT
>-|TRBV20-1|-|TRBJ2-7
CSARGTESSYEQYF
TGCAGTGCTAGAGGGACAGAGAGCTCCTACGAGCAGTACTTC
>-|TRBV5-1|-|TRBJ2-3
CASSLANLGPDTQYF
TGCGCCAGCAGCTTGGCCAACCTGGGTCCAGATACGCAGTATTTT
>TRBD1|TRBV5-6|-|TRBJ1-5
CASSPMAGGGQPQHF
TGTGCCAGCAGCCCTATGGCAGGGGGAGGTCAGCCCCAGCATTTT
>-|TRBV7-9|-|TRBJ2-6
CASSFTKQGANVLTF
TGTGCCAGCAGCTTCACAAAGCAGGGGGCCAACGTCCTGACTTTC
>-|TRBV5-1|-|TRBJ2-7
CASSPIDQSSYNEQYF
TGCGCCAGCAGCCCAATCGATCAAAGCTCCTACAATGAGCAGTACTTC
>-|TRBV10-3|-|TRBJ2-1
CGNSTGNEQFF
TGTGGCAACAGTACAGGCAATGAGCAGTTCTTC
>-|TRBV9|few|TRBJ2-3
CASSKDGDTDTQYF
TGTGCCAGCAGCAAAGACGGAGACACAGATACGCAGTATTTT
>TRBD1|TRBV6-2/TRBV6-3|-|TRBJ1-5
CASSTETGIQPQHF
TGTGCCAGCAGTACCGAGACAGGGATCCAGCCCCAGCATTTT
>-|TRBV7-2|many|TRBJ2-7
CASSSRTSSYEQYF
TGTGCCAGCAGCTCTCGGACCTCCTCCTACGAGCAGTACTTC
>TRBD1|TRBV12-3/TRBV12-4|-|TRBJ2-7
CANSVDRNEQYF
TGTGCCAACAGCGTGGACAGGAATGAGCAGTACTTC
>-|TRBV6-6|-|TRBJ2-1
CASNTVREDEQFF
TGTGCCAGCAACACAGTCCGAGAGGATGAGCAGTTCTTC
>-|TRBV9|-|TRBJ2-1
CASSVGQGGGNGQFF
TGTGCCAGCAGCGTAGGACAGGGAGGAGGCAATGGGCAGTTCTTC